This TCR beta chain appears in the sequencing data of a study of blood T cells in healthy people across ages (dated by TCRdb to 2013 to 2016). Context from the whole study: In model experiments, template switching captured roughly one uniquely barcoded TCR beta cDNA molecule for every two T cells. The donors were divided into four age groups: young (average around 16 years), middle-aged (about 41), aged (approximately 62) and long-lived (82). The study analyzed two additional independent replicas of 1 million unique cDNA reads from the same blood draw for two donors, one aged 18 to 30 and one aged 80 or older. To avoid experimental bias, donors of different ages were spread randomly across the sequencing lanes. The study measured age-related changes in TCR beta repertoire diversity using deep sequencing normalized with unique cDNA molecular identifiers. General study outcomes and caveats: Donor CMV infection status was unknown, potentially confounding age-related changes in expanded clonotypes. Estimates of total diversity based on one million sequenced T cells were regarded as lower bounds and as underestimates. Conclusive comparison of naive and antigen-experienced compartments was prevented by the profiling of bulk unsorted PBMCs. Observed TCR beta diversity per million T cells fell roughly linearly with age, and a significant reduction was already apparent by age roughly 40. There was a strong correlation between observed TCR beta diversity and the percentage of naive T cells measured by flow cytometry. The long-lived group showed more naive CD4+ T cells, fewer expanded clones and increased TCR diversity than the aged group, suggesting age selection.

Sequences SGHKS (CDR1) and YYEKEE (CDR2) are obtained from the germline V gene (reference sequence). The junction shows trimming of 2 bases on V and 4 bases on J, plus 5 bases between the germline ends. The CDR3 starts with the cysteine, ends with the phenylalanine, and has 12 residues. Only the CDR3 DNA is retained, 36 bases long and in frame from the first base. The roughly 39 donors, aged about 6 to 95 years, were systemically healthy Caucasian individuals from Russia. About 10 milliliters of peripheral blood were collected from each donor into EDTA-treated Vacutainer tubes. Ficoll-Paque density-gradient centrifugation was used to isolate PBMCs, with at least 6.5 million per sample. Trizol reagent was used to extract total RNA from the PBMCs, yielding at least 5 micrograms per sample. The percentages of naive CD45RAhigh/CD27high T cells were determined by flow cytometry on a PBMC aliquot from every donor.

Library preparation employed 5' RACE. TCRdb lists the instrument as Illumina HiSeq 2500. A second roughly 6 to 12 cycle PCR used a sample-barcoded 5' primer and a J-beta primer mix. A unique molecular identifier was introduced onto each TCR beta cDNA molecule by a template-switch 5' adaptor carrying 12 random nucleotides. At least 2.5 million CDR3-containing paired-end reads were obtained from each sample. All of the RNA was converted into first-strand cDNA using the Mint cDNA synthesis kit, with a TRBC-specific oligonucleotide serving as the primer. Following uracil-DNA glycosylase treatment, a first 18-cycle PCR with universal primers M1SS and BC2_uni_R was performed on all cDNA. In the original analysis: For normalization, 1 million high-quality reads, each with a distinct molecular identifier, were randomly selected from each sample. Instead of being binned into consensus sequences, reads with shared molecular identifiers were discarded. MiTCR, set to a Q25 quality threshold and the strictest error-elimination algorithm, was used for CDR3 identification, clonotype clustering and error correction. A nonparametric unseen species model with Euler transformation was used to estimate a lower bound on total TCR beta diversity. TCRdb reworked the public reads: Q25 trimming with fastp, MiXCR clone assembly, productive beta chains retained. Each entry merges the rows of one CDR3 protein and shows their most common DNA and genes. TCRdb assigned the V and J calls; the authors' analysis was not used. The sample table contains 910,000 or so distinct CDR3 sequences; only one count was recorded for approximately 50% of them. Of the sample, about 21% is held by the ten largest clones.

This clonotype was detected ten times or more. The antigen it recognizes is unknown. Base qualities are not recorded, but no much larger clone differs from it by a single base. The sample consisted of blood. This clonotype was obtained from a woman aged 55 to 70 in good health. The chain couples TRBV5-5 to TRBJ2-3; no confident D gene assignment can be made. CDR3 protein: CASSLRADTQYF. The nucleotides are TGTGCCAGCAGCTTAAGGGCAGATACGCAGTATTTT.